This is a list of T cell receptor beta chains from one sample in a study of blood T cells in healthy people across ages. MiXCR was run by TCRdb on the 5' RACE reads, yielding one entry per CDR3 protein. Among approximately 900,000 distinct CDR3 sequences listed, about 48% were seen once. Sequenced: blood. The source is a man under 40 in good health. Each CDR3 is given with its conserved first and last residue. Fields, in order: clone size, J gene, D gene, V gene, CDR3 DNA, CDR3 protein. The D gene is left open where the match is weak. The size of a clone is reported for some rows only, either as once, few or many, or as a class for expanded clones.

clone size: many
J gene: TRBJ2-3
D gene: .
V gene: TRBV28
CDR3 DNA: TGTGCCAGCAGCCCTACCGGGGACACAGATACGCAGTATTTT
CDR3 protein: CASSPTGDTDTQYF

clone size: few
J gene: TRBJ2-5
D gene: .
V gene: TRBV3-1
CDR3 DNA: TGTGCCAGCAGCCAAGATTCTTTCACGGCGGTTAAGTACCAAGAGACCCAGTACTTC
CDR3 protein: CASSQDSFTAVKYQETQYF

clone size: .
J gene: TRBJ2-4
D gene: .
V gene: TRBV28
CDR3 DNA: TGTGCCAGCAGCACGTCCTCGATAGCCAAAAACATTCAGTACTTC
CDR3 protein: CASSTSSIAKNIQYF

clone size: .
J gene: TRBJ1-2
D gene: TRBD1
V gene: TRBV27
CDR3 DNA: TGTGCCAGCAGTACGGGACAGGAGCTCTATGGCTACACCTTC
CDR3 protein: CASSTGQELYGYTF

clone size: .
J gene: TRBJ1-2
D gene: TRBD1
V gene: TRBV6-6
CDR3 DNA: TGTGCCAGCAGTGATGGGACAGGTCGAGGAGACTATGGCTACACCTTC
CDR3 protein: CASSDGTGRGDYGYTF

clone size: .
J gene: TRBJ2-3
D gene: .
V gene: TRBV5-1
CDR3 DNA: TGCGCCAGCAGGCTGCAGGGCGGCACAGCTACGCAGTATTTT
CDR3 protein: CASRLQGGTATQYF

clone size: .
J gene: TRBJ2-1
D gene: .
V gene: TRBV4-1
CDR3 DNA: TGCGCCAGCAGCCCATCCCCGGAGGGAGATGAGCAGTTCTTC
CDR3 protein: CASSPSPEGDEQFF

clone size: .
J gene: TRBJ2-7
D gene: .
V gene: TRBV20-1
CDR3 DNA: TGCAGTGCTAGACTGCTAGCCGGGTCCTACGAGCAGTACTTC
CDR3 protein: CSARLLAGSYEQYF

clone size: .
J gene: TRBJ1-2
D gene: .
V gene: TRBV7-9
CDR3 DNA: TGTGCCAGCAGCGAGCAAGGGGTCCCTTATGGCTACACCTTC
CDR3 protein: CASSEQGVPYGYTF

clone size: .
J gene: TRBJ2-5
D gene: TRBD2
V gene: TRBV5-1
CDR3 DNA: TGCGCCAGCAGCAGCGTGGGGACTAGCGGAAAAGAGACCCAGTACTTC
CDR3 protein: CASSSVGTSGKETQYF

clone size: many
J gene: TRBJ1-6
D gene: .
V gene: TRBV18
CDR3 DNA: TGTGCCAGCTCACCCGTGGACAGTGATAATTCACCCCTCCACTTT
CDR3 protein: CASSPVDSDNSPLHF

clone size: .
J gene: TRBJ1-5
D gene: TRBD1
V gene: TRBV5-5
CDR3 DNA: TGTGCCAGCAGCCTCGGACAGGATCGAGGGCCCCAGCATTTT
CDR3 protein: CASSLGQDRGPQHF

clone size: few
J gene: TRBJ2-5
D gene: TRBD2
V gene: TRBV7-2
CDR3 DNA: TGTGCCAGCAGCTTAGGAGGAAGCGGGGGGGCCATAGGAGAGACCCAGTACTTC
CDR3 protein: CASSLGGSGGAIGETQYF

clone size: once
J gene: TRBJ2-1
D gene: .
V gene: TRBV5-4
CDR3 DNA: TGTGCCAGCAGCTTGGCCGTAGCTGGCCTCTACAATGAGCAGTTCTTC
CDR3 protein: CASSLAVAGLYNEQFF

clone size: .
J gene: TRBJ2-4
D gene: .
V gene: TRBV4-2
CDR3 DNA: TGTGCCAGCAGCCAAGAGTCCAGGGCGAGGGCCAAAAACATTCAGTACTTC
CDR3 protein: CASSQESRARAKNIQYF

clone size: .
J gene: TRBJ1-3
D gene: .
V gene: TRBV29-1
CDR3 DNA: TGCAGCGCCGTTTTAGGAAACACCATATATTTT
CDR3 protein: CSAVLGNTIYF

clone size: .
J gene: TRBJ1-2
D gene: .
V gene: TRBV12-3/TRBV12-4
CDR3 DNA: TGTGCCAGCAAGACGGGGAAAGGAAACTATGGCTACACCTTC
CDR3 protein: CASKTGKGNYGYTF

clone size: many
J gene: TRBJ2-3
D gene: .
V gene: TRBV3-1
CDR3 DNA: TGTGCCAGCAGCCAAGCTTCTACAGGGCCGACGTATTTT
CDR3 protein: CASSQASTGPTYF

clone size: .
J gene: TRBJ2-1
D gene: .
V gene: TRBV4-3
CDR3 DNA: TGCGCCAGCAGCCATGACCGGGTTATTAAGGAGCAGTTCTTC
CDR3 protein: CASSHDRVIKEQFF

clone size: .
J gene: TRBJ1-5
D gene: .
V gene: TRBV29-1
CDR3 DNA: TGCAGCGTCGTGGAACGGGGGGCAGGACAGCCCCAGCATTTT
CDR3 protein: CSVVERGAGQPQHF

clone size: .
J gene: TRBJ1-2
D gene: TRBD1
V gene: TRBV12-3/TRBV12-4
CDR3 DNA: TGTGCCAGCAGTTACCTACAGGGGGTCAGGGATGGCTACACCTTC
CDR3 protein: CASSYLQGVRDGYTF

clone size: .
J gene: TRBJ2-3
D gene: .
V gene: TRBV6-4
CDR3 DNA: TGTGCCAGCAGCGGTACTCCTAACACAGATACGCAGTATTTT
CDR3 protein: CASSGTPNTDTQYF

clone size: .
J gene: TRBJ2-7
D gene: TRBD2
V gene: TRBV20-1
CDR3 DNA: TGCAGTGCTAGAGATCCCCGGGGGGGCCCGAACGAGCAGTACTTC
CDR3 protein: CSARDPRGGPNEQYF

clone size: once
J gene: TRBJ1-5
D gene: .
V gene: TRBV20-1
CDR3 DNA: TGCAGTGCTCCGAGGCCAGGTGTTAATCAGCCCCAGCATTTT
CDR3 protein: CSAPRPGVNQPQHF

clone size: .
J gene: TRBJ2-7
D gene: .
V gene: TRBV29-1
CDR3 DNA: TGCAGCGCTTCCATACCTGCCGTCCTCTACGAGCAGTACTTC
CDR3 protein: CSASIPAVLYEQYF

clone size: .
J gene: TRBJ1-4
D gene: TRBD1
V gene: TRBV2
CDR3 DNA: TGTGCCAGCAGTCAAGACAGGGTGGCTAATGAAAAACTGTTTTTT
CDR3 protein: CASSQDRVANEKLFF

clone size: once
J gene: TRBJ1-6
D gene: .
V gene: TRBV2
CDR3 DNA: TGTGCCAGCAGTGAGGGGCAACCTTCACCCCTCCACTTT
CDR3 protein: CASSEGQPSPLHF

clone size: .
J gene: TRBJ2-1
D gene: .
V gene: TRBV14
CDR3 DNA: TGTGCCAGCAGCCAATCCCTCGGAGGGAATGATCAGTTCTTC
CDR3 protein: CASSQSLGGNDQFF

clone size: .
J gene: TRBJ2-7
D gene: .
V gene: TRBV20-1
CDR3 DNA: TGCAGTGCTAGAGAGGGCAGGAGCCTCTACGAGCAGTACTTC
CDR3 protein: CSAREGRSLYEQYF

clone size: once
J gene: TRBJ2-2
D gene: .
V gene: TRBV7-2
CDR3 DNA: TGTGCCAGCAGCTTAGCGGGGGGGCGAACCGGGGAGCTGTTTTTT
CDR3 protein: CASSLAGGRTGELFF

clone size: few
J gene: TRBJ2-3
D gene: TRBD2
V gene: TRBV7-2
CDR3 DNA: TGTGCCAGCAGCTTATTTGCTAGCGGGGGGGGGGTCACAGATACGCAGTATTTT
CDR3 protein: CASSLFASGGGVTDTQYF

clone size: many
J gene: TRBJ2-1
D gene: TRBD1
V gene: TRBV24-1
CDR3 DNA: TGTGCCACCAGTGCGCCGGGACAGGGGGCGAGGTACAATGAGCAGTTCTTC
CDR3 protein: CATSAPGQGARYNEQFF

clone size: .
J gene: TRBJ1-6
D gene: .
V gene: TRBV7-9
CDR3 DNA: TGTGCCAGCAGCTCCTCGGGCTTAAAGGAATATAATTCACCCCTCCACTTT
CDR3 protein: CASSSSGLKEYNSPLHF

clone size: few
J gene: TRBJ2-7
D gene: TRBD1
V gene: TRBV4-2
CDR3 DNA: TGTGCCAGCCGGCCTGACAGGGACCACGAGCAGTACTTC
CDR3 protein: CASRPDRDHEQYF

clone size: .
J gene: TRBJ2-2
D gene: .
V gene: TRBV5-1
CDR3 DNA: TGCGCCAGCAGCTACACAAGAACGAACACCGGGGAGCTGTTTTTT
CDR3 protein: CASSYTRTNTGELFF

clone size: once
J gene: TRBJ2-3
D gene: TRBD2
V gene: TRBV12-3/TRBV12-4
CDR3 DNA: TGTGCCAGCAGTTCCGCTAGCGGGGGCACAGATGCGCAGTATTTT
CDR3 protein: CASSSASGGTDAQYF